These 10 T cell receptor beta chains share one sample of origin, sequenced in a study of T cell responses to AZD1222 COVID-19 vaccine. Using immunoSEQ multiplex PCR, the repertoire was profiled, and TCRdb retains in-frame clones only, with some absent. The sample shows 140,000 to 150,000 clones, around four fifths of them seen only once. The sample was peripheral blood, taken on day 0 of MenACWY control vaccination. The receptors originated from an adult in good health.

This clone was detected only a few times. V is TRBV7-6 and J is TRBJ2-6; unclear D gene. The CDR3 consists of 13 residues. CDR1 and CDR2 (germline): SGHVS, FNYEAQ. V was cut by 10 bases and J by 3 bases, with 10 bases left in between. The DNA of the CDR3 is TGTGCCACCAAAGGGTTTGGGGCCAACGTCCTGACTTTC. Its protein is CATKGFGANVLTF.

The chain links TRBV27 to TRBJ1-1, with TRBD1 identical over 9 bases. CDR3 length: 13 amino acids. Germline loops: CDR1 MNHEY, CDR2 SMNVEV (reference sequence). Trimming at V came to 6 bases and at J to 6 bases, leaving 5 bases not matched to a gene. Here the CDR3 reads CASRGQGRAEAFF. The CDR3 coding sequence is TGTGCCAGCAGGGGACAGGGTCGAGCTGAAGCTTTCTTT.

The chain joins TRBV7-9 to TRBJ1-6; D unresolved. This CDR3 spans 13 amino acids. The V end lost 3 bases, the J end lost 5 bases, and 5 bases lay between the germline ends. Looked up from germline, CDR1 is SEHNR and CDR2 is FQNEAQ (reference sequence). The CDR3 reads CASSLADNSPLHF. CDR3 coding DNA: TGTGCCAGCAGCTTGGCGGATAATTCACCCCTCCACTTT.

The chain combines TRBV5-5 with TRBJ1-6, with 8 bases that match TRBD1. V gave up 1 base and J gave up 13 bases; unmatched junction bases: 7. The germline CDR1 and CDR2 sequences are SGHKS and YYEKEE (reference sequence). The CDR3 is 14 residues long. The CDR3 DNA reads as TGTGCCAGCAGCTTGTACAGGGGGAACGGGCCCCTCCACTTT. Translated: CASSLYRGNGPLHF.

This chain joins TRBV5-4 and TRBJ2-3; tentative D call: TRBD1 (5 bases). The CDR3 runs to 13 residues. Germline CDR1 reads SGHNT; CDR2 reads YYREEE (reference sequence). Between the trimmed V and J ends, which lost 1 base and 3 bases, there was a span of 6 bases. The CDR3 DNA reads TGTGCCAGCAGCTTGCGACAGACAGATACGCAGTATTTT. This codes for CASSLRQTDTQYF.

This clone was recorded at least ten times. This chain connects TRBV5-6 to TRBJ1-2; D possibly corresponds to TRBD1 (6 bases). Germline V gene lookup returns CDR1 SGHDT and CDR2 YYEEEE. Trimming left V 5 bases short and J 4 bases short, with 9 bases between. The CDR3 is 12 residues long. Here the CDR3 reads CASSRTAYGYTF. In DNA, the CDR3 is TGTGCCAGCAGTCGGACAGCCTATGGCTACACCTTC.

This clone was counted at least ten times. The chain combines TRBV5-5 with TRBJ2-7, with D possibly matching TRBD1 (6 bases). This CDR3 is 13 amino acids long. The V end was cut by 6 bases, the J end by 5 bases, with 15 bases between. Germline CDR1 and CDR2: SGHKS and YYEKEE (reference sequence). The CDR3 region is CASNPQGRDEQYV. For the CDR3, the DNA is TGTGCCAGCAACCCCCAGGGGAGAGACGAGCAGTACGTC.

V gene TRBV19 combines with J gene TRBJ1-2; a possible D gene is TRBD1 (5 bases). V was cut by 7 bases and J by 4 bases, with 16 bases left in between. Germline values: CDR1 LNHDA, CDR2 SQIVND (reference sequence). The length of the CDR3 is 14 residues. CDR3 in DNA: TGTGCCAGTACGGGGACGTCCAAACCCTATGGCTACACCTTC. This encodes CASTGTSKPYGYTF.

This chain links TRBV24-1 with TRBJ2-7; possible D gene TRBD1, 6 bases. The CDR3 has 16 amino acids. Between the trimmed V and J ends, which lost 2 bases and 1 base, there was a span of 14 bases. Germline V gene lookup returns CDR1 KGHDR and CDR2 SFDVKD. CDR3 amino acids: CATSDSPDSLSYEQYV. The CDR3 bases are TGTGCCACCAGTGATTCCCCGGACAGTTTGTCCTACGAGCAGTACGTC.

The rearrangement uses TRBV7-9 and TRBJ1-4; no clear D. The CDR3 has 12 residues. The V end lost 4 bases, the J end lost 0 bases, and 0 bases lay between the germline ends. Germline loops: CDR1 SEHNR, CDR2 FQNEAQ (reference sequence). DNA for the CDR3: TGTGCCAGCAGCTCAACTAATGAAAAACTGTTTTTT. It yields the protein CASSSTNEKLFF. Full variable domain (remainder filled in from reference TRBV7-9 and TRBJ1-4): DTGVSQNPRHKITKRGQNVTFRCDPISEHNRLYWYRQTLGQGPEFLTYFQNEAQLEKSRLLSDRFSAERPKGSFSTLEIQRTEQGDSAMYLCASSSTNEKLFFGSGTQLSVL.